This T cell receptor (beta chain) derives from a study of shared clonotypes between healthy human individuals. Overall study: Donors, aged 18 to 49, were a couple of women and a few men. Used for every donor were three CD4 naive, three CD4 memory, two CD8 naive and one CD8 memory plate. Whole-study results and caveats: Unshared clonotypes carried lower generation probabilities than those common to all four donors. Naive CD4 clonotypes were shared across several donors at around 5.4%.

Germline CDR1 KGHSH, CDR2 LQKENI. This CDR3 is 16 amino acids long. Germline trimming cut 1 base from V and 0 bases from J; bases unmatched to any gene: 5. For this clone: Its antigen is not known.

The assay was immunoSEQ multiplex PCR, and TCRdb's table has in-frame clones only and misses some. The sample holds some 2,000,000 clones, 90% to 95% seen once. The sequencing sample was made of naive CD4+ T cells sorted from blood. Regarding subset: CD45RA+ positively selected. The V gene is TRBV18, the J gene TRBJ2-7; the match to TRBD2 covers 8 bases. The source of this sequence is a young man in good health. The CDR3 nucleotides read TGTGCCAGCTCACCACAACTAGCGGCCAGCTCCTACGAGCAGTACTTC. It yields the protein CASSPQLAASSYEQYF. Looking up the rest from reference TRBV18 and TRBJ2-7 gives the full variable domain: NAGVMQNPRHLVRRRGQEARLRCSPMKGHSHVYWYRQLPEEGLKFMVYLQKENIIDESGMPKERFSAEFPKEGPSILRIQQVVRGDSAAYFCASSPQLAASSYEQYFGPGTRLTVT.